This TCR beta chain was obtained from a study of T cells in Graves' hyperthyroidism and ophthalmopathy. General study points: The model identified upcoming ophthalmopathy a median 6.5 months ahead of onset. Classification by a 13 V-J model distinguished ophthalmopathy from stable hyperthyroidism.

The CDR3 length is 15 residues. Per the germline V gene, CDR1 is DFQATT and CDR2 is SNEGSKA (reference sequence). J was trimmed by 3 bases and V by 2 bases; bases with no gene match: 8. About this clonotype: Its antigen is undetermined.

There were TCR beta CDR3 regions amplified from RNA transcripts. The TCR CDR3 first-round RT-PCR relied on the HTBI primer set. TCRdb processed the multiplex PCR reads anew with MiXCR; each CDR3 protein has one entry. The sample has about 570,000 distinct CDR3 sequences; more than 45% are singletons. V and J are TRBV20-1 and TRBJ2-7, with 9 bases lining up with TRBD1. Sequenced material: peripheral blood or thyroid tissue (not recorded which). The TCR was taken from an adult woman with Graves' disease, either hyperthyroidism or ophthalmopathy (not recorded which). Written as DNA, the CDR3 is TGCAGTGCTAGACACGACAGGGGGTTGAGCTACGAGCAGTACTTC. It specifies CSARHDRGLSYEQYF.